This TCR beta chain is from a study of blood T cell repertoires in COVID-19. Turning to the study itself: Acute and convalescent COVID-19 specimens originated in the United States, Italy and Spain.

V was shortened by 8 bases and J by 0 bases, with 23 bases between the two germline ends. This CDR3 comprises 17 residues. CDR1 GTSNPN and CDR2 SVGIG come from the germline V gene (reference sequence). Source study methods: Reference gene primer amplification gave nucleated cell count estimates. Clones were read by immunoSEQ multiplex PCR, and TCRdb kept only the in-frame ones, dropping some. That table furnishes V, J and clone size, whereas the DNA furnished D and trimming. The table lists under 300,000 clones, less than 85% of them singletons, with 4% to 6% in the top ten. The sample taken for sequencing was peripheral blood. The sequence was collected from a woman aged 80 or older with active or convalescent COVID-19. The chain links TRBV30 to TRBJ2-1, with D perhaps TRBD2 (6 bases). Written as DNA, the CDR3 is TGTGCCCGACGGGACTCTATAAACTTTAGCTCCTACAATGAGCAGTTCTTC. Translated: CARRDSINFSSYNEQFF.